This T cell receptor beta chain was sequenced during a study of blood T cells in healthy people across ages. Whole-study results and caveats: Age advanced and TCR beta diversity per million T cells fell, roughly linearly. Long-lived donors carried more naive CD4+ cells and greater diversity than aged donors. In these data, TCR beta diversity tracked strongly with naive T cell percentage.

Together with a sample-barcoded 5' primer, a J-beta primer mix was included in a second PCR lasting roughly 6 to 12 cycles. MiXCR, run by TCRdb on the 5' RACE reads, gives a single entry per CDR3 protein. The repertoire holds around 1.5 million distinct CDR3 sequences, with 59% as singletons. The sample holds a few counts of this clonotype. Its antigen is unknown. V gave up 2 bases and J gave up 6 bases, with 10 bases separating them. The CDR3 has 13 residues. Total RNA extracted from each sample amounted to at least 6 micrograms. V usage is TRBV12-3 or TRBV12-4 and J usage is TRBJ1-2; no clear D. Specimen: blood. This sequence was found in a young man in good health. The CDR3 sequence: CASSLRSGDGYTF. CDR3 bases: TGTGCCAGCAGTTTACGGTCCGGCGATGGCTACACCTTC.